These 23 T cell receptor beta chains were all obtained from the same sample, sequenced in a study of blood T cell repertoires in COVID-19. Profiled with immunoSEQ multiplex PCR; TCRdb holds only in-frame clones, not every one. Seen here are roughly 160,000 clones, 90% observed once, and the top ten hold roughly 0.56%. The sequenced sample was peripheral blood. Every receptor here comes from a middle-aged man with acute or convalescent COVID-19.

The J gene is TRBJ1-4, the V gene TRBV29-1, with 8 bases matching TRBD1. The CDR3 runs to 12 residues. Germline lookup yields CDR1 SQVTM and CDR2 ANQGSEA. Trimming removed 6 bases from V and 8 bases from J; junction bases left unmatched: 5. For the CDR3, the DNA is TGCAGCGTACACGGACAGGGCGAAAAACTGTTTTTT. Translated: CSVHGQGEKLFF.

The chain's CDR3 is CASSEQNPPYEQYF. In nucleotides, the CDR3 is TGTGCCAGCAGTGAACAGAACCCTCCCTACGAGCAGTACTTC. The rearrangement uses TRBV2 and TRBJ2-7; unclear D gene. Trimming took off 2 bases at V and 2 bases at J, with 10 bases between the two ends. Germline V gives CDR1 SNHLY, CDR2 FYNNEI. This CDR3 is built from 14 residues.

The gene calls are TRBV11-2 and TRBJ2-7; 10 bases are shared with TRBD2. CDR1 is SGHAT, CDR2 FQNNGV, per germline. V dropped 1 base and J dropped 4; count of bases not matched to a gene: 7. CDR3 length: 16 residues. The CDR3 sequence: CASSLGWLAGEYEQYF. CDR3 nucleotides: TGTGCCAGCAGCTTAGGATGGCTAGCGGGAGAGTACGAGCAGTACTTC.

This chain links TRBV19 with TRBJ2-5; no firm D call. The ends were cut back, 6 bases at V and 0 bases at J, with 11 bases in the middle. Looked up from germline, CDR1 is LNHDA and CDR2 is SQIVND (reference sequence). The CDR3 extends over 14 amino acids. CDR3 sequence (DNA): TGTGCCAGTAGCTTCAGTGTGTACCAAGAGACCCAGTACTTC. This sequence encodes CASSFSVYQETQYF.

V usage is TRBV7-9 and J usage is TRBJ2-1, with 13 bases aligning to TRBD2. This CDR3 is built from 15 residues. Germline CDR1 reads SEHNR; CDR2 reads FQNEAQ (reference sequence). The junction had 3 bases not matched to a gene; V was cut back by 5 bases and J by 5 bases. The CDR3 loop reads CASSPGLAGNNEQFF. CDR3 in DNA: TGTGCCAGCAGCCCGGGACTAGCGGGGAACAATGAGCAGTTCTTC.

The chain couples TRBV5-1 to TRBJ2-1; 9 positions match TRBD1. With V trimmed by 2 bases and J by 7 bases, 10 bases remained unmatched. Germline V gives CDR1 SGHRS, CDR2 YFSETQ. The CDR3 sequence is 16 residues long. The CDR3, as DNA: TGCGCCAGCAGCTTATCCGGGACAGGGAGAGGGAATGAGCAGTTCTTC. Its translation is CASSLSGTGRGNEQFF.

The J gene is TRBJ1-2, the V gene TRBV30; the match to TRBD1 covers 9 bases. J gave up 3 bases and V 5 bases, and 7 bases lay outside the gene matches. This CDR3 has 14 amino acids. Germline CDR1 is GTSNPN and CDR2 is SVGIG (reference sequence). The CDR3 coding sequence is TGTGCCTGGCGCTCGGGACAGGGCTACTATGGCTACACCTTC. Protein product: CAWRSGQGYYGYTF.

This rearrangement joins TRBV29-1 to TRBJ2-3; 9 bases match TRBD1. This CDR3 region has 15 residues. Germline CDR1 reads SQVTM; CDR2 reads ANQGSEA. Trimming at V came to 7 bases and at J to 0 bases, leaving 8 bases not matched to a gene. CDR3 amino acids: CSASPGTGSTDTQYF. The CDR3 DNA sequence: TGCAGCGCTTCCCCCGGGACAGGGAGCACAGATACGCAGTATTTT.

The chain combines TRBV19 with TRBJ2-1, with 10 bases that match TRBD2. Trimming cost V 4 bases and J 3 bases; bases outside gene matches: 6. The CDR3 is 16 residues long. Looked up from germline, CDR1 is LNHDA and CDR2 is SQIVND (reference sequence). The CDR3 sequence: CASSSRAGGHYNEQFF. CDR3 in DNA: TGTGCCAGTAGTAGCAGAGCGGGGGGGCACTACAATGAGCAGTTCTTC.

V gene TRBV10-2 combines with J gene TRBJ1-1; the D gene is possibly TRBD1 (5 bases). This CDR3 is built from 13 residues. The germline CDR1 and CDR2 sequences are WSHSY and SAAADI. V was clipped by 7 bases and J by 2 bases, with 11 bases between them. The CDR3 nucleotides read TGCGCCAGCACTTGGACACTTAACACTGAAGCTTTCTTT. Amino acid sequence: CASTWTLNTEAFF.

The chain links TRBV5-1 to TRBJ2-5, with D perhaps matching TRBD2 (7 bases). CDR3 size: 14 residues. Germline loops: CDR1 SGHRS, CDR2 YFSETQ. V lost 3 bases to trimming and J lost 5 bases, with 14 bases between them. The CDR3 sequence is CASSWRGRGETQYF. CDR3 bases: TGCGCCAGCAGCTGGCGGGGGCGGGGGGAGACCCAGTACTTC.

This rearrangement joins TRBV3-1 (or the pseudogene TRBV3-2) to TRBJ2-7; no firm D call. Between the trimmed V and J ends, which lost 1 base and 6 bases, there was a span of 13 bases. The CDR3 extends over 14 amino acids. Germline V CDR1 and CDR2: LGHDT, YNNKEL (reference sequence). The CDR3: CASSQVLGTGEQYF. The CDR3 DNA follows: TGTGCCAGCAGCCAAGTTCTGGGTACGGGCGAGCAGTACTTC.

V and J are TRBV5-1 and TRBJ2-7; tentative D call: TRBD1 (5 bases). The germline V gene has CDR1 SGHRS and CDR2 YFSETQ. CDR3 length: 14 amino acids. The ends were cut back, 3 bases at V and 3 bases at J, with 13 bases in the middle. The CDR3 loop is CASSYRQGLYEQYF. The CDR3 DNA sequence: TGCGCCAGCAGCTATCGGCAGGGCCTCTACGAGCAGTACTTC.

This clone was seen only once. The chain links TRBV27 to TRBJ1-5, with 9 bases lining up with TRBD1. The germline V gene has CDR1 MNHEY and CDR2 SMNVEV (reference sequence). This CDR3 contains 16 residues. Trimming removed 0 bases from V and 7 bases from J; junction bases left unmatched: 7. DNA of the CDR3: TGTGCCAGCAGTTTATCTCCACAGGGGGCAGGGCAGCCCCAGCATTTT. Residues: CASSLSPQGAGQPQHF.

V usage is TRBV7-6 and J usage is TRBJ2-2; 12 bases agree with TRBD1. The CDR3 consists of 15 residues. Germline CDR1 is SGHVS and CDR2 is FNYEAQ. V dropped 5 bases and J dropped 4; count of bases not matched to a gene: 2. The CDR3 bases are TGTGCCAGCAGCCTGGGACAGGGGGCCACCGGGGAGCTGTTTTTT. This codes for CASSLGQGATGELFF.

The rearrangement joins TRBV7-8 to TRBJ1-2; no definite D call. Germline loops: CDR1 SGHVS, CDR2 FQNEAQ. V lost 2 bases and J lost 6, with 13 bases in between. This CDR3 has 14 residues. The CDR3 DNA sequence: TGTGCCAGCAGCTTACGGGGATGGGGAGATGGCTACACCTTC. It yields the protein CASSLRGWGDGYTF.

This clone has more than one count but fewer than ten. This sequence joins TRBV10-1 and TRBJ2-5; 8 bases fit TRBD1. Germline V gives CDR1 WNHNN, CDR2 SYGVQD (reference sequence). Trimming at V came to 4 bases and at J to 3 bases, leaving 1 base not matched to a gene. The CDR3 runs to 13 residues. The CDR3 sequence: CASSGGQEETQYF. The CDR3 DNA sequence: TGCGCCAGCAGTGGGGGACAGGAAGAGACCCAGTACTTC.

This clone was counted once. The chain couples TRBV28 to TRBJ2-3; D is undetermined. V lost 2 bases and J 1 base, leaving 7 bases between the germline ends. The CDR3 has 14 amino acids. The germline V gene has CDR1 MDHEN and CDR2 SYDVKM. The chain's CDR3 is CASSLVSGTDTQYF. Written as DNA, the CDR3 is TGTGCCAGCAGTTTAGTTAGTGGCACAGATACGCAGTATTTT. Supplemented by reference TRBV28 and TRBJ2-3, the full variable domain reads DVKVTQSSRYLVKRTGEKVFLECVQDMDHENMFWYRQDPGLGLRLIYFSYDVKMKEKGDIPEGYSVSREKKERFSLILESASTNQTSMYLCASSLVSGTDTQYFGPGTRLTVL.

This chain connects TRBV19 to TRBJ1-4; possibly TRBD1 for D (6 bases). Germline-derived CDR1 and CDR2 are LNHDA and SQIVND (reference sequence). The V end was cut by 10 bases, the J end by 8 bases, with 14 bases between. The CDR3 extends over 12 amino acids. The CDR3 protein is CATDSPKEKLFF. CDR3 coding DNA: TGTGCCACGGACAGCCCCAAGGAAAAACTGTTTTTT.

V usage is TRBV7-3 and J usage is TRBJ2-1, with 7 bases fitting TRBD2. Per the germline V gene, CDR1 is SGHTA and CDR2 is FQGTGA. Unmatched junction bases numbered 15, after V lost 5 bases and J lost 5 bases. This CDR3 spans 17 amino acids. The CDR3 DNA follows: TGTGCCAGCAGCACAACTGGGAGGTCTAGCGGAGACAATGAGCAGTTCTTC. Encoded protein: CASSTTGRSSGDNEQFF.

The rearrangement links TRBV9 to TRBJ2-1, with D maybe TRBD1 (6 bases). The CDR3 is 14 residues long. Trimming removed 3 bases from V and 4 bases from J, with 11 bases in between. Germline V gives CDR1 SGDLS, CDR2 YYNGEE. The CDR3 protein is CASSGGDRYNEQFF. CDR3 nucleotide sequence: TGTGCCAGCAGCGGAGGAGACAGGTACAATGAGCAGTTCTTC.

The chain links TRBV7-8 to TRBJ1-1; possibly TRBD1 for D (5 bases). Trimming shortened V by 5 bases and J by 5 bases, and 18 bases separated the two germline ends. Per the germline V gene, CDR1 is SGHVS and CDR2 is FQNEAQ. This CDR3 comprises 15 residues. CDR3 amino acids: CASSRGSHRTTEAFF. The CDR3 DNA sequence: TGTGCCAGCAGCCGCGGGAGCCACAGGACTACTGAAGCTTTCTTT.

The rearrangement joins TRBV5-1 to TRBJ1-1, with D perhaps matching TRBD1 (5 bases). Deletions cut 4 bases from V and 0 bases from J, with 13 bases between. This CDR3 spans 15 amino acids. In germline, CDR1 is SGHRS, CDR2 YFSETQ. CDR3 loop: CASSHGHKLNTEAFF. In nucleotides, the CDR3 is TGCGCCAGCAGCCACGGACATAAGCTGAACACTGAAGCTTTCTTT.